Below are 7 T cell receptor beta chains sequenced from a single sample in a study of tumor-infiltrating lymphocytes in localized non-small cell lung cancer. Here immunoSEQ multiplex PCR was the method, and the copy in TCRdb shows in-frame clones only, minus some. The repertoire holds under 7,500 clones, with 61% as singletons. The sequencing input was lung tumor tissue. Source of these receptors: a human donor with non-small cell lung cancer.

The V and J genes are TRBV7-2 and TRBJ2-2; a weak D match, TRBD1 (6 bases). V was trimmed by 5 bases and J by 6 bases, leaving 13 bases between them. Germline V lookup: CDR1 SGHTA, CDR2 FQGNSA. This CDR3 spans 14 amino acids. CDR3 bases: TGTGCCAGCAGCCTACTAGGGGGTCCCGGGGAGCTGTTTTTT. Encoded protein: CASSLLGGPGELFF.

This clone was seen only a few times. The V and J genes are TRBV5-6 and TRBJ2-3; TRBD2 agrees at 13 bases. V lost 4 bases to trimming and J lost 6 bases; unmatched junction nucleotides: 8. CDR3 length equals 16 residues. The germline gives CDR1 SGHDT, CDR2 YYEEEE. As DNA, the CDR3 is TGTGCCAGCAGCCTCGGACTAGCGGGGGTCTGGGATACGCAGTATTTT. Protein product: CASSLGLAGVWDTQYF.

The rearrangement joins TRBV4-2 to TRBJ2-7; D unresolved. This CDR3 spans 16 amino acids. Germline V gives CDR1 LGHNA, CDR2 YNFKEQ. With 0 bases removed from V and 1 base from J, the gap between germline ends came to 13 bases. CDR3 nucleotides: TGTGCCAGCAGCCAAGATCTCAGCGACCCTTCCTACGAGCAGTACTTC. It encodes CASSQDLSDPSYEQYF.

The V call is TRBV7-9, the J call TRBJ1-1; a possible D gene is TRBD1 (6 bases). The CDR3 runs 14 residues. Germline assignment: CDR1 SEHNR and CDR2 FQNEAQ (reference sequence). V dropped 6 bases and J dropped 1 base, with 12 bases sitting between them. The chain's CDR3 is CASRWDTKNTEAFF. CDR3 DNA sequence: TGTGCCAGCAGATGGGACACAAAGAACACTGAAGCTTTCTTT.

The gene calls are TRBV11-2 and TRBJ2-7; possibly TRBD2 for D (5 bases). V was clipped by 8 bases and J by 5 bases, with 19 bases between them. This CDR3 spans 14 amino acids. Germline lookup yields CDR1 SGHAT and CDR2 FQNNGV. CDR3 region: CASRLGNSFDEQYF. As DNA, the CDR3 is TGTGCCAGCCGCCTCGGGAACTCGTTCGACGAGCAGTACTTC.

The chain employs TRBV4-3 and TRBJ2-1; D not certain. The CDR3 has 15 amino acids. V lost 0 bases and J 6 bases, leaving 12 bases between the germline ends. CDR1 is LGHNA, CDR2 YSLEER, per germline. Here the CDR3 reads CASSQEDLTFNEQFF. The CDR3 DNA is TGCGCCAGCAGCCAAGAAGATCTTACCTTCAATGAGCAGTTCTTC.

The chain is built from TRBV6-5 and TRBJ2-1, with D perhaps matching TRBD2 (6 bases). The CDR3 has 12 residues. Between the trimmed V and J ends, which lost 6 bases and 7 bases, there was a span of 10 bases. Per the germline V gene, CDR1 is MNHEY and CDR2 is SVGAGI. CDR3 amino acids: CASSPGRNEQFF. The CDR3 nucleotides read TGTGCCAGCAGCCCAGGGAGGAATGAGCAGTTCTTC.